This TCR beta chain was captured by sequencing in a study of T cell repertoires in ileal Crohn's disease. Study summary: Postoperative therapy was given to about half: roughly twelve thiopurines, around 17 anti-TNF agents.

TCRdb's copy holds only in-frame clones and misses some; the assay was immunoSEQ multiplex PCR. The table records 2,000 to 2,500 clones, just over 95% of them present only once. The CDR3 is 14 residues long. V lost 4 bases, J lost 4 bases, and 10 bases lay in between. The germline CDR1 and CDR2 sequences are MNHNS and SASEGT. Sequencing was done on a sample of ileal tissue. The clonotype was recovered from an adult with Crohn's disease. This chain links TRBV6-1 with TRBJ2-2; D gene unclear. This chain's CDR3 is CASSVLSGTGELFF. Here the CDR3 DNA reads TGTGCCAGCAGTGTTCTCTCGGGCACCGGGGAGCTGTTTTTT.